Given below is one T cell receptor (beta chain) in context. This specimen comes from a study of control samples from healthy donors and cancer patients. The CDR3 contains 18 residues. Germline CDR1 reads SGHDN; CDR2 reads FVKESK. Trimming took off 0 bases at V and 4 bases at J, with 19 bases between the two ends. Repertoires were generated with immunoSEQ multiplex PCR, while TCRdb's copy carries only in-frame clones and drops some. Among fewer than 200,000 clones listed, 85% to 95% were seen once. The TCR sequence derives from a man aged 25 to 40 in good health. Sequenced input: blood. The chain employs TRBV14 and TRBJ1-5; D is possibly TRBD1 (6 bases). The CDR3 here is CASSQEPRAGTMNQPQHF. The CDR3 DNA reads TGTGCCAGCAGCCAAGAGCCCCGGGCCGGGACAATGAATCAGCCCCAGCATTTT.